Given below is one T cell receptor beta chain in context. Its recognized antigen is unknown. The CDR3 starts with the cysteine, ends with the phenylalanine, and has 14 residues. Just the 42-base CDR3 DNA is kept, in frame starting at base 1. The trim is 4 bases for V and 7 bases for J, with a gap of 14 bases between the germline ends. Per the germline V gene, SGHRS is the CDR1 and YFSETQ is the CDR2. Receptor amplification or capture employed the immunoSEQ multiplex PCR assay. The multiplex PCR relied on a mix of 60 forward primers for TCR Vbeta segments and 13 reverse primers for TCR Jbeta segments. The CDR3 region of rearranged TCR beta genes was amplified from genomic DNA with a multiplex PCR assay. The Illumina HiSeq System was used to sequence the amplified TCR beta libraries as 87-base-pair reads. Per the original workflow: A later analysis counted around 72 million unique TCR beta chains across the 500 to 850 repertoires, and around 9.9 million of these chains were shared by at least two donors. Raw reads were error-corrected and collapsed into unique sequences with a nearest-neighbor algorithm that merged closely related sequences to remove PCR and sequencing errors. To assign V, D and J gene segments, CDR3 sequences were aligned to IMGT reference sequences. For a sequence to be retained, at least a six-nucleotide match to both a V gene segment and a J gene segment was required. A rearrangement was called productive if the CDR3 had no stop codons and remained in frame with V and J, and every other rearrangement was called non-productive. CDR3 was defined by IMGT convention, running from the second conserved V-encoded cysteine to the conserved J-encoded phenylalanine. The earlier analysis of about 610 of the donors excluded sequences that lacked an unambiguous match to a single V gene segment. In an earlier analysis of about 590 of the donors, a V segment was called functional when productive rearrangements were above 56.7%, and segregating when the standard deviation between donors exceeded 5%. A statistical classification framework was developed to diagnose cytomegalovirus status using the catalog of TCR beta chain sequences. In a later analysis, V and J genes were assigned by comparing TCR nucleotide sequences against IMGT/GENE-DB human TR gene sequences. In a later analysis, CDR3 sequences and most-parsimonious VDJ recombination scenarios were assigned using the TCRdist pipeline. In a later analysis, each TCR beta chain was defined by its CDR3 amino acid sequence together with its V-gene family, and reads lacking a unique V-gene family were excluded. To address suspected cross-contamination and a sequencing artifact, a later analysis removed some 620 highly shared, low-generation-probability nucleotide sequences. In a later analysis, a clonal expansion index for each public chain was calculated from normalized within-repertoire ranks of inferred template counts. In a later analysis, generation probabilities were computed using a VDJ recombination model fitted to out-of-frame rearrangements, and the results were checked against IGoR. A later analysis scored TCR-TCR, TCR-HLA and TCR-CMV co-occurrence with hypergeometric tests, applying a repertoire-size bias correction to TCR pairs. A later analysis estimated false discovery rates by permuting HLA or CMV assignments 20 times. A later analysis grouped co-occurring TCRs with DBSCAN, adding TCRdist sequence similarity when clustering within HLA-allele-positive subsets. For co-occurrence clustering, repertoires with fewer than 30,000 or more than 120,000 public chains were excluded, along with about five repertoires with anomalous nucleotide sharing. Sourced from immuneACCESS, this table was stored by TCRdb with only in-frame sequences that have V and J called. A share of the clones is absent; for the studies checked, an unresolved V gene accounts for under half, and the remainder has no known explanation. D and trimming were read from the DNA, whereas the V and J calls and clone size are those reported in that table. The record for this sample contains about 60,000 clones. Approximately 2.1% of the sample lies in the top ten.

The record originates from a study of cytomegalovirus exposure and HLA in healthy donors (dated by TCRdb to about 2017). Some background on the complete study: In an earlier analysis of roughly 500 of the donors, 250 to 350 Gb of sequence data and 100 million or so unique TCR beta sequences from about 180 million T cells were reported. Roughly 310 gigabases of sequencing data and 78 million or so unique TCR sequences were included in an early release covering over 600 HLA-typed donors. The later analysis used no new phenotypic data to find candidate immune exposures, relying instead on TCR beta sequences and their occurrence across donors. Typing coverage varied by locus: roughly 629-640 donors for A, B, C, DRB1 and DQB1; roughly 520 for DQA1; over 600 for DPA1; fewer than 480 for DPB1. The genetic ancestry cluster associated with self-reported Caucasian donors included 80% to 90% of the approximately 410 genotyped donors. To predict cytomegalovirus infection status, the study brought together high-throughput TCR immunosequencing, statistical association of individual TCRs with disease status, and machine learning. Besides the first cohort of around 670 subjects, a separate validation cohort made up of over a hundred different subjects was used. Among 300 to 500 genotyped donors of the cohort, an average of around 220,000 unique TCR beta nucleotide sequences was sequenced per donor, of which about 20% were non-productive. The study profiled the T cell repertoires of hundreds of subjects by immunosequencing and related them to cytomegalovirus serostatus. Class I and class II HLA loci were covered by the typing at four-digit resolution. The aim of the study was to test whether cataloging public T cell receptors could identify signatures of past pathogen exposure. Every discovery cohort repertoire had been produced on one sequencing platform. Genome-wide SNP genotypes for about 65% of the 666 donors were used in a later genetic analysis, which treated that subset as a discovery cohort. Because of strong linkage in the cohort, four to six DR-DQ haplotypes were treated as single units for association and clustering. In an earlier analysis of 587 of the donors, high-throughput TCR beta sequencing was used to judge whether each TCR beta V gene segment behaved as functional or pseudogenic. Donor age, sex, ethnicity and CMV serostatus were collected together with the repertoire data. To study patterns of TCR occurrence, a later analysis re-analyzed previously published TCR beta repertoires from around 670 donors and added high-resolution HLA genotyping.

Points the paper makes about the study in general: The classifier was reported to diagnose cytomegalovirus status with high specificity and sensitivity in both the original cohort and the validation cohort. The presence/absence analyses assumed that sequencing depth was roughly uniform across donors, and that assumption may not be true. Correlated functional status among segregating V segments might be attributable to linkage disequilibrium, but an unknown experimental factor could not be ruled out. A later genetic analysis reported fewer N-insertions in productive TCRs among donors in an Asian-associated ancestry cluster than the approximately 670-donor mean. In a later analysis, most CMV-associated TCR beta chains were found to appear HLA-restricted, with HLA associations seemingly driven largely by CMV exposure. This cohort had only TCR beta chains sequenced, and the lack of alpha or paired-chain data limited which features could be detected. In a later analysis, about 17,000 TCR beta sequences were associated with specific HLA alleles at a false discovery rate of 0.05. In an earlier analysis of some 550 of the donors, most TCR beta V segments were observed in productive rearrangements about 87% or about 30% of the time, broadly matching IMGT annotations. Most TCR sequences were seen in very few donors, while some public TCRs were found in many individuals. A cluster of highly shared sequence variants was judged likely to represent a technical artifact of the sequencing pipeline. In a later analysis, HLA-associated TCR beta chains were found to be more clonally expanded and to have lower generation probabilities than equally common non-associated chains. A further reported finding was that TCR beta sequences accurately predicted the HLA-A and HLA-B alleles for most subjects in the first cohort. It was suggested by the authors that the approach could potentially be generalized to other disease states and immunological phenotypes. According to a later analysis, parvovirus B19, influenza, CMV and Epstein-Barr virus appeared linked to several top co-occurrence clusters. A few of the identified cytomegalovirus-associated TCR beta chains were confirmed in vitro to be specific for cytomegalovirus antigens. When HLA alleles, especially DR and DQ, strongly co-occurred, attributing TCR associations to individual alleles was difficult. A total of 150 to 200 TCR beta chains were listed by the study as associated with cytomegalovirus. In a later genetic analysis, a missense DCLRE1C variant was associated with V-gene and J-gene trimming of TCR beta chains, and the association was replicated in an independent cohort. For the cohort, immune exposure information was limited to CMV serostatus. Because counts were too low, around 17 rarely observed V segments, including chromosome 9 orphons, were left out of the earlier analysis of approximately 580 of the donors. Because HLA typing was missing for some donors at each locus, association tests included only the typed subset. Some IMGT-functional V segments, including TRBV6-2 and TRBV6-3, could not be told apart with the 87-base-pair reads, so those segments were excluded. In a later analysis, the rate of TCR association differed among HLA loci, with DRB1 alleles having the most associated TCRs and HLA-C alleles having the fewest.

The cohort consisted of 666 healthy bone marrow donors. All cohort members were sampled while nominally healthy, although unrecorded immune exposures were likely present. The donor tested CMV seronegative, placing the donor among the 350 or so seronegative members of the cohort. Each donor provided a peripheral blood sample, and peripheral blood mononuclear cells were used for TCR beta sequencing. Genomic DNA was extracted from the blood cell samples with the Qiagen DNeasy Blood Extraction Kit. Sequenced sample: PBMCs. The receptor was isolated from a woman younger than 35 in good health and CMV-seronegative. The receptor chain draws on TRBV5-1 and TRBJ2-2; TRBD2 is a possible D gene, resting on 5 matching bases. The CDR3 reads as follows: CASSGSTGFGELFF. In nucleotide form, the sequence is TGCGCCAGCAGCGGGAGTACGGGTTTCGGGGAGCTGTTTTTT.